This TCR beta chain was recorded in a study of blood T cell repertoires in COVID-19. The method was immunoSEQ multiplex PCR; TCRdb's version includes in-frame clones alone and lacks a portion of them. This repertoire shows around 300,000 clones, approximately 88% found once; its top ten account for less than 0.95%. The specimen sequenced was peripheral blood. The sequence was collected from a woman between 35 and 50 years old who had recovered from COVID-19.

The CDR3 reads CASSTDSYYGYTF. The CDR3 nucleotides read TGTGCCAGCAGTACGGACAGTTACTATGGCTACACCTTC. The chain combines TRBV12-3 or TRBV12-4 with TRBJ1-2; weak D call: TRBD1 (6 bases). CDR3 size: 13 residues. The V end lost 5 bases, the J end lost 3 bases, and 10 bases lay between the germline ends.